The 4 T cell receptor beta chains in this list originate from one sample, sequenced in a study of early T cells in non-severe SARS-CoV-2 infection. Using its own MiXCR run on the 5' RACE reads, TCRdb lists one record per CDR3 protein. This table has tens of thousands of distinct CDR3 sequences, about 10% appearing once. Material: whole blood. The receptors stem from an adult who was a healthcare worker with PCR-confirmed SARS-CoV-2 infection or an uninfected control (not recorded which).

This clonotype was found many times. J is TRBJ2-1 and V is TRBV7-8; D gene ambiguous. Germline V gives CDR1 SGHVS, CDR2 FQNEAQ. The CDR3 totals 12 residues. Trimming shortened V by 5 bases and J by 9 bases, and 11 bases separated the two germline ends. The CDR3 bases are TGTGCCAGCAGCCTCCAGCCGCGTGAGCAGTTCTTC. Its protein product is CASSLQPREQFF.

This clonotype was seen a few times. V gene TRBV10-2 combines with J gene TRBJ2-5; D is possibly TRBD1 (5 bases). V lost 8 bases to trimming and J lost 2 bases, with 12 bases between them. The length of the CDR3 is 13 residues. CDR1 is WSHSY, CDR2 SAAADI, per germline. The CDR3 sequence is CASGAGWQETQYF. The CDR3 DNA sequence: TGCGCCAGCGGGGCAGGGTGGCAAGAGACCCAGTACTTC.

In this sample, this clonotype turned up many times. The J gene is TRBJ2-1, the V gene TRBV10-1; 7 nucleotides align to TRBD2. The CDR3 loop spans 18 amino acids. V lost 3 bases, J lost 2 bases, and 13 bases stayed unmatched. Germline V lookup: CDR1 WNHNN, CDR2 SYGVQD (reference sequence). CDR3 bases: TGCGCCAGCAGTGACGGGACTATTGGACGGGGGGCCTACAATGAGCAGTTCTTC. Residues: CASSDGTIGRGAYNEQFF.

This clonotype occurred a few times. This chain uses TRBV6-2 or TRBV6-3 with TRBJ1-5; D gene unclear. CDR1 and CDR2 from the germline V gene are MNHEY and SVGEGT. Trimming cost V 4 bases and J 2 bases, with 9 bases left between them. CDR3 size: 14 residues. In nucleotides, the CDR3 is TGTGCCAGCAGTTTGGGATTAGGCAATCAGCCCCAGCATTTT. Residues: CASSLGLGNQPQHF.